This TCR beta chain derives from a study of breast tumors, draining lymph nodes, adjacent tissues. Study results and limitations: Tumors had less TCR diversity than lymph nodes, more than nontumor tissue. Findings are consistent with lymph node origin and intratumoral expansion of most tumor T cells. Data only fit, rather than demonstrated, lymph node origin of most tumor T cells.

Via MiXCR, TCRdb re-called the multiplex PCR reads, giving one row per CDR3 protein. Among about 140,000 distinct CDR3 sequences listed, roughly 33% were seen once. Samples came from axillary lymph nodes draining the breast cancer. V shed 2 bases and J shed 7 bases, with 9 bases lying between them. Per germline, CDR1 SGHTA and CDR2 FQGNSA. CDR3 size: 14 residues. Regarding this clonotype: Antigen: not known. Likely a read error: the CDR3 ends without its conserved phenylalanine or tryptophan.

This clonotype was obtained from a female donor with breast cancer. Some clones in this sample may be carry-over from other donors' samples. The sample was axillary lymph node tissue. The rearrangement joins TRBV7-2 to TRBJ1-6, with D unresolved. The CDR3 spells CASSLLARNSPLHL. The CDR3 DNA follows: TGTGCCAGCAGCTTACTGGCCAGAAATTCACCCCTCCACCTC.